This paragraph covers one TCR beta chain sequence. The germline V and J ends were trimmed by 4 bases and 7 bases, with 15 bases remaining between them. There are 14 residues in the CDR3. Germline CDR1 SGHDT, CDR2 YYEEEE. This record comes from a study of cytomegalovirus exposure and HLA in healthy donors. In the PCR, 60 Vbeta and 13 Jbeta primers were used. Here immunoSEQ multiplex PCR was the method, and the copy in TCRdb shows in-frame clones only, minus some. This sample has fewer than 350,000 clones; 85% to 90% occur once, and the top ten carry approximately 2%. The V and J genes are TRBV5-6 and TRBJ2-4; D might be TRBD2 (6 bases). This receptor was identified in a young woman in good health and CMV-seronegative. Specimen: PBMCs. CDR3 DNA sequence: TGTGCCAGCAGCCTCAGCGGGCTGGGGAACATTCAGTACTTC. Its protein product is CASSLSGLGNIQYF.